This TCR beta chain was identified in a study of CD8+ T cells in alopecia areata. For the study at large: Female C3H/HeJ mice aged 7-10 weeks were given skin from C3H/HeJ graft donors, about 6-13 months old, that had spontaneous alopecia.

A sort of pooled cutaneous lymph node cells used CD4, CD8alpha, NKG2D, NKG2ACE and other stains. Concerning this clone itself: The target antigen is unknown. Any gene name here is a mouse gene name. The observed sequence ends 4 residues before the CDR3 terminus, with the missing tail filled in from the germline J gene.

Study-level points and caveats: Sequencing of scalp samples also includes resident alphabeta T cells from normal skin.

The CDR3 is 16 residues long. The V gene's germline CDR1 is SGHDT and CDR2 FRDEAV. J lost 2 bases, V lost 2 bases, and 4 bases had no gene match. Investigators isolated RNA and reverse transcribed it into cDNA to act as the sequencing template. Generated by immunoSEQ multiplex PCR, the TCRdb table keeps only in-frame clones and is missing some. The sample has 290,000 or so clones, none seen only once. The sample was CD4+ T cells sorted from a lymph node. The gene calls are TRBV14 and TRBJ2-1, with TRBD2 identical over 10 bases. The TCR comes from a C3H/HeJ mouse with alopecia areata. The MHC haplotype of the strain is H2-k. CDR3 protein: CASSLNWGGYYAEQFF. The part of the CDR3 DNA that was read is TGTGCCAGCAGTTTAAACTGGGGGGGATACTATGCT.